The clone carrying this T cell receptor (beta chain) was detected once. The antigen is not known. The CDR3 covers 16 residues. The germline V gene encodes CDR1 SGHAT and CDR2 FQNNGV. Trimming left V 4 bases short and J 0 bases short, with 12 bases between. Profiled with immunoSEQ multiplex PCR; TCRdb holds only in-frame clones, not every one. This sample carries around 99,000 clones, over 75% of them seen once, and the ten largest clones take around 4.6%. The data are from a study of T cell responses to AZD1222 COVID-19 vaccine. Whole-study findings and limits: At 160-218 and 743-854, vaccine-associated CD4 TCRs were dominant, and they spanned spike. Every sample of the repertoires postdated the peak T cell response. Once two AZD1222 doses were given, Spike-specific TCR breadth and depth went up.

The chain joins TRBV11-2 to TRBJ2-2, with D possibly being TRBD1 (5 bases). The clonotype originates from an adult who received the AZD1222 COVID-19 vaccine. Sequenced material: peripheral blood, taken 28 days after the second AZD1222 dose. CDR3 residues: CASSSIRQPNTGELFF. The DNA for the CDR3 is TGTGCCAGCAGCTCAATCCGACAGCCGAACACCGGGGAGCTGTTTTTT.